One sample yielded the 25 T cell receptor beta chains listed below, sequenced in a study of naive and memory T cell subsets. An equimolar mix of two oligonucleotides served as the beta constant-region primer for TRBC1 and TRBC2. Ligated cDNA was amplified by four rounds of PCR with nested alpha and beta constant-region primers and SP2. TCRdb called the UMI-ligation and nested PCR reads again in MiXCR, with one record for every CDR3 protein. The data hold some 110,000 distinct CDR3 sequences, with 35% to 40% observed a single time. Input material: central memory CD4+ T cells from blood. Receptors were obtained from a human donor in good health.

This clonotype was found a few times. J is TRBJ2-7 and V is TRBV28, with D perhaps TRBD1 (5 bases). The CDR3 is made up of 12 amino acids. CDR1 is MDHEN, CDR2 SYDVKM, per germline. Trimming shortened V by 7 bases and J by 0 bases, and 7 bases separated the two germline ends. CDR3 loop: CASNRPSYEQYF. CDR3 nucleotides: TGTGCCAGCAACAGGCCCTCCTACGAGCAGTACTTC.

This rearrangement joins TRBV7-2 to TRBJ2-3; no clear D gene. The V end lost 5 bases, the J end lost 4 bases, and 7 bases lay between the germline ends. There are 12 residues in the CDR3. Germline V gene sequence: CDR1 SGHTA, CDR2 FQGNSA. DNA of the CDR3: TGTGCCAGCAGCGAGTTTGCAGATACGCAGTATTTT. Amino acids: CASSEFADTQYF.

With regard to this clonotype: One end of the junction varies from germline; a read error may be responsible. This sequence joins TRBV7-7 and TRBJ2-3; D gene unclear. Germline loops: CDR1 SSHAT, CDR2 FNYEAQ (reference sequence). The CDR3 has 14 amino acids. The CDR3 sequence is CASSPTIIEHTQYF. DNA for the CDR3: TGTGCTAGCAGCCCAACCATTATAGAACATACGCAGTATTTT.

This clonotype came up a few times. V and J are TRBV7-2 and TRBJ2-7; 7 nucleotides agree with TRBD1. The ends lost 4 bases at V and 7 bases at J; junction bases unmatched: 10. This CDR3 comprises 14 residues. CDR1 is SGHTA and CDR2 is FQGNSA in the germline V gene. CDR3 loop: CASSSPTGFREQYF. The CDR3 nucleotides are TGTGCCAGCAGCTCCCCGACAGGGTTTAGGGAGCAGTACTTC.

This chain joins TRBV3-1 and TRBJ2-7; possible D gene TRBD1, 5 bases. The V gene's germline CDR1 is LGHDT and CDR2 YNNKEL (reference sequence). Trimming took 2 bases from V and 2 from J, leaving 10 bases between them. CDR3 length: 14 amino acids. CDR3 amino acids: CASSQSQGAYEQYF. Written as DNA, the CDR3 is TGTGCCAGCAGCCAAAGTCAGGGTGCCTACGAGCAGTACTTC.

The sample holds one count of this clonotype. The CDR3 coding sequence is TGTGCCAGCAGCGGCCAAAGGGGACAGTCCTACGAGCAGTACTTC. Translating gives CASSGQRGQSYEQYF. V usage is TRBV7-2 and J usage is TRBJ2-7, with 7 nucleotides matching TRBD1. V shed 5 bases and J 1 base; nucleotides not matched to a gene: 8. The CDR3 covers 15 residues. Germline V gene data show CDR1 as SGHTA and CDR2 as FQGNSA.

For this clonotype: Compared with germline, one end of the junction differs, possibly owing to a read error. CDR3 residues: CAVSGTGGSTSTDTQYF. The CDR3 DNA follows: TGTGCCGTCAGCGGGACAGGGGGTTCCACTAGCACAGATACGCAGTATTTT. The chain has TRBV10-3 and TRBJ2-3; 11 bases map to TRBD1. This CDR3 is 17 amino acids long. The germline V gene has CDR1 ENHRY and CDR2 SYGVKD.

The chain couples TRBV6-1 to TRBJ2-3; maybe TRBD2 (6 bases). Per germline, CDR1 MNHNS and CDR2 SASEGT. The length of the CDR3 is 16 residues. Trimming cost V 5 bases and J 4 bases, with 19 bases left between them. This chain's CDR3 is CASSPLRLDWSDTQYF. CDR3 nucleotide sequence: TGTGCCAGCAGTCCACTCCGACTAGATTGGTCAGATACGCAGTATTTT.

This clonotype occurred a few times. The CDR3 is CASSQPGGNQPQHF. The CDR3 coding sequence is TGCGCCAGCAGCCAACCAGGGGGCAATCAGCCCCAGCATTTT. The chain joins TRBV4-1 to TRBJ1-5, with a weak D call TRBD1 (6 bases). Trimming shortened V by 2 bases and J by 2 bases, and 7 bases separated the two germline ends. Germline-derived CDR1 and CDR2 are MGHRA and YSYEKL. The CDR3 consists of 14 residues.

The chain links TRBV20-1 to TRBJ2-2, with no clear D. Germline lookup yields CDR1 DFQATT and CDR2 SNEGSKA (reference sequence). Trimming took 3 bases from V and 1 from J, leaving 9 bases between them. The CDR3 spans 14 residues. CDR3 in DNA: TGCAGTGCTAGGGAATTCATGAACACCGGGGAGCTGTTTTTT. It encodes CSAREFMNTGELFF.

The chain employs TRBV6-5 and TRBJ1-1; D is undetermined. Trimming took off 7 bases at V and 2 bases at J, with 14 bases between the two ends. This CDR3 region has 14 residues. Germline CDR1 is MNHEY and CDR2 is SVGAGI. CDR3: CASKETELNTEAFF. The CDR3 nucleotides read TGTGCCAGCAAAGAGACGGAGCTTAACACTGAAGCTTTCTTT.

The chain joins TRBV5-1 to TRBJ2-6; no firm D call. This CDR3 contains 18 residues. Germline-derived CDR1 and CDR2 are SGHRS and YFSETQ. The germline V and J ends were trimmed by 3 bases and 1 base, with 17 bases remaining between them. Written as DNA, the CDR3 is TGCGCCAGCAGCTCACGCCCAAGCGACCCTTCTGGGGCCAACGTCCTGACTTTC. This gives the protein CASSSRPSDPSGANVLTF.

DNA of the CDR3: TGTGCCAGCACCCGAGGTTACGAGCAGTACTTC. Translating it yields CASTRGYEQYF. The chain joins TRBV6-6 to TRBJ2-7, with D hard to call. The CDR3 extends over 11 amino acids. The germline gives CDR1 MNHNY, CDR2 SVGAGI (reference sequence). Trimming shortened V by 7 bases and J by 4 bases, and 8 bases separated the two germline ends.

The chain employs TRBV3-1 and TRBJ1-1; unclear D gene. The CDR3 sequence is 15 residues long. Germline CDR1 and CDR2: LGHDT and YNNKEL (reference sequence). Trimming removed 4 bases from V and 1 base from J, with 13 bases in between. CDR3: CASSPAGSSNTEAFF. CDR3 coding DNA: TGTGCCAGCAGCCCAGCCGGGTCCTCGAACACTGAAGCTTTCTTT.

The V call is TRBV28, the J call TRBJ2-1; the D gene is possibly TRBD1 (5 bases). Germline values: CDR1 MDHEN, CDR2 SYDVKM. Trimming took off 7 bases at V and 0 bases at J, with 13 bases between the two ends. This CDR3 comprises 15 residues. CDR3 DNA: TGTGCCAGCACCATTGACAGCGTCTCCTACAATGAGCAGTTCTTC. The encoded protein is CASTIDSVSYNEQFF.

In its sample, this clonotype was seen many times. The chain links TRBV14 to TRBJ1-1, with 7 nucleotides matching TRBD1. The CDR3 length is 17 residues. Germline V gene sequence: CDR1 SGHDN, CDR2 FVKESK. V was clipped by 2 bases and J by 3 bases; unmatched bases: 12. For the CDR3, the DNA is TGTGCCAGCAGCCAATATCTCGGAACAGGGGACGACACTGAAGCTTTCTTT. This codes for CASSQYLGTGDDTEAFF.

V and J are TRBV7-9 and TRBJ2-1; the D call may be TRBD1 or TRBD2 (5 bases each). V shed 8 bases and J shed 5 bases, with 19 bases lying between them. The CDR3 consists of 15 residues. CDR1 is SEHNR, CDR2 FQNEAQ, per germline (reference sequence). As DNA, the CDR3 is TGTGCCAGCGGTGTGGGGGTTCTGAAAAACAATGAGCAGTTCTTC. It codes for CASGVGVLKNNEQFF.

This rearrangement joins TRBV12-3 or TRBV12-4 to TRBJ1-1; 7 bases are a match to TRBD1. The CDR3 runs to 16 residues. With 3 bases clipped from V and 5 bases from J, the junction kept 12 bases outside the gene matches. CDR3 nucleotides: TGTGCCAGCAGTTTCGACAGGGTCGTCGGGGGTACTGAAGCTTTCTTT. Translated, it gives CASSFDRVVGGTEAFF.

The chain recombines TRBV29-1 with TRBJ1-2; D is perhaps TRBD1 (6 bases). Germline V lookup: CDR1 SQVTM, CDR2 ANQGSEA. Trimming pared 7 bases from V and 4 bases from J, leaving 19 bases between. The CDR3 spans 14 residues. Here the CDR3 DNA reads TGCAGCGCTAAAGGTCAAGGAGGGGGCTATGGCTACACCTTC. Translation: CSAKGQGGGYGYTF. Full variable domain (missing parts from reference TRBV29-1 and TRBJ1-2): SAVISQKPSRDICQRGTSLTIQCQVDSQVTMMFWYRQQPGQSLTLIATANQGSEATYESGFVIDKFPISRPNLTFSTLTVSNMSPEDSSIYLCSAKGQGGGYGYTFGSGTRLTVV.

The chain combines TRBV6-2 or TRBV6-3 with TRBJ2-1; 8 bases are a match to TRBD1. Per the germline V gene, CDR1 is MNHEY and CDR2 is SVGEGT. The CDR3 has 15 amino acids. The junction had 7 bases not matched to a gene; V was cut back by 4 bases and J by 5 bases. CDR3 sequence (DNA): TGTGCCAGCAGTTCCGGACAGGGTATGGACAATGAGCAGTTCTTC. This encodes CASSSGQGMDNEQFF.

V is TRBV6-2 or TRBV6-3 and J is TRBJ2-1; 14 nucleotides line up with TRBD2. V dropped 2 bases and J dropped 6; count of bases not matched to a gene: 3. The CDR3 is made up of 16 amino acids. Germline assignment: CDR1 MNHEY and CDR2 SVGEGT. The CDR3 DNA reads as TGTGCCAGCAGTTACGGGACTAGCGGGAGCCTCAATGAGCAGTTCTTC. This translates into CASSYGTSGSLNEQFF.

This clonotype was observed a handful of times. This sequence joins TRBV27 and TRBJ2-5, with 7 positions matching TRBD1. V lost 5 bases and J lost 6; bases outside the gene matches: 6. Germline-derived CDR1 and CDR2 are MNHEY and SMNVEV (reference sequence). The CDR3 sequence is 13 residues long. CDR3 amino acids: CASSQTGIKTQYF. CDR3 in DNA: TGTGCCAGCAGTCAGACAGGGATTAAGACCCAGTACTTC.

The CDR3 sequence: CASSHLSYEQYF. CDR3 nucleotide sequence: TGTGCCAGCAGCCACCTTAGTTACGAGCAGTACTTC. V usage is TRBV3-1 and J usage is TRBJ2-7; D remains unclear. CDR1 LGHDT and CDR2 YNNKEL come from the germline V gene (reference sequence). V shed 3 bases and J shed 4 bases, with 7 bases lying between them. CDR3 length: 12 residues.

The DNA for the CDR3 is TGCGCCAGCACTCCAGGGGGCCGCGAGCAGTTCTTC. Amino acid sequence: CASTPGGREQFF. The V call is TRBV5-1, the J call TRBJ2-1; the match to TRBD1 covers 8 bases. The ends lost 6 bases at V and 10 bases at J; junction bases unmatched: 6. The CDR3 covers 12 residues. Germline CDR1 is SGHRS and CDR2 is YFSETQ.

The CDR3 loop reads CATTSAFF. CDR3 nucleotides: TGTGCCACCACATCAGCTTTCTTT. This chain links TRBV24-1 with TRBJ1-1, with unresolved D. The V end was cut by 8 bases, the J end by 10 bases, with 4 bases between. The length of the CDR3 is 8 residues. Germline V gene lookup returns CDR1 KGHDR and CDR2 SFDVKD.